This is a list of T cell receptor beta chains from one sample in a study of T cell changes during pregnancy in multiple sclerosis. The assay was immunoSEQ multiplex PCR, and TCRdb's table has in-frame clones only and misses some. The sample lists tens of thousands of clones, roughly 87% occurring once. The input for sequencing was CD4+ T cells from peripheral blood mononuclear cells, taken in the first trimester of pregnancy. These TCRs come from a female donor with multiple sclerosis, enrolled in a pregnancy study. CDR3s include the opening cysteine and the closing phenylalanine or tryptophan. The D gene is left open where the match is weak. Rows may omit the clone size; those that give it use once, few, many or a size class.

clone size: few; D gene: TRBD2; J gene: TRBJ2-7; V gene: TRBV4-2; CDR3 protein: CASSKGLAGVNEQYF; CDR3 DNA: TGTGCCAGCAGCAAGGGACTAGCGGGAGTTAACGAGCAGTACTTC
clone size: -; D gene: TRBD2; J gene: TRBJ2-1; V gene: TRBV28; CDR3 protein: CASKTSGKYNEQFF; CDR3 DNA: TGTGCCAGCAAGACTAGCGGGAAGTACAATGAGCAGTTCTTC
clone size: few; D gene: TRBD2; J gene: TRBJ2-1; V gene: TRBV7-3; CDR3 protein: CASSSSGGVSYNEQFF; CDR3 DNA: TGTGCCAGCAGCTCTAGCGGGGGGGTCTCCTACAATGAGCAGTTCTTC
clone size: -; D gene: TRBD1; J gene: TRBJ2-7; V gene: TRBV19; CDR3 protein: CASSLDRATYEQYF; CDR3 DNA: TGTGCCAGTAGCCTGGACAGGGCGACGTACGAGCAGTACTTC
clone size: -; D gene: -; J gene: TRBJ1-1; V gene: TRBV6-6; CDR3 protein: CASNLPDTLNTEAFF; CDR3 DNA: TGTGCCAGCAACCTTCCGGACACCTTGAACACTGAAGCTTTCTTT
clone size: -; D gene: -; J gene: TRBJ2-2; V gene: TRBV2; CDR3 protein: CASRGHPNTGELFF; CDR3 DNA: TGTGCCAGCAGGGGGCACCCGAACACCGGGGAGCTGTTTTTT
clone size: -; D gene: -; J gene: TRBJ1-3; V gene: TRBV2; CDR3 protein: CASSRLQGSGNTIYF; CDR3 DNA: TGTGCCAGCAGCCGTTTACAGGGTTCTGGAAACACCATATATTTT
clone size: -; D gene: TRBD1; J gene: TRBJ2-5; V gene: TRBV7-7; CDR3 protein: CASSLRLRGQGRQETQYF; CDR3 DNA: TGTGCTAGCAGCTTAAGGCTTCGGGGACAGGGGCGGCAAGAGACCCAGTACTTC
clone size: once; D gene: TRBD1; J gene: TRBJ2-2; V gene: TRBV7-3; CDR3 protein: CATRDRTNTGELFF; CDR3 DNA: TGTGCCACCAGGGACAGGACGAACACCGGGGAGCTGTTTTTT
clone size: -; D gene: TRBD1; J gene: TRBJ1-3; V gene: TRBV19; CDR3 protein: CASSATGGNTIYF; CDR3 DNA: TGTGCCAGTAGTGCGACAGGGGGAAACACCATATATTTT
clone size: -; D gene: -; J gene: TRBJ2-3; V gene: TRBV10-3; CDR3 protein: CAISGTGSSDTQYF; CDR3 DNA: TGTGCCATTAGCGGGACAGGGAGTTCAGATACGCAGTATTTT
clone size: -; D gene: -; J gene: TRBJ1-3; V gene: TRBV4-3; CDR3 protein: CASSHETGPRGNTIYF; CDR3 DNA: TGCGCCAGCAGCCATGAAACAGGGCCTCGGGGAAACACCATATATTTT
clone size: -; D gene: TRBD2; J gene: TRBJ2-2; V gene: TRBV7-6; CDR3 protein: CASSLGGSRAGELFF; CDR3 DNA: TGTGCCAGCAGCTTAGGCGGGAGTAGGGCCGGGGAGCTGTTTTTT
clone size: -; D gene: TRBD2; J gene: TRBJ2-7; V gene: TRBV19; CDR3 protein: CASSTTGTSGAYEQYF; CDR3 DNA: TGTGCCAGTAGTACTACCGGGACTAGCGGCGCCTACGAGCAGTACTTC
clone size: -; D gene: TRBD2; J gene: TRBJ2-2; V gene: TRBV9; CDR3 protein: CASSAVAGLNTGELFF; CDR3 DNA: TGTGCCAGCAGCGCCGTAGCGGGACTTAACACCGGGGAGCTGTTTTTT
clone size: -; D gene: -; J gene: TRBJ2-5; V gene: TRBV7-3; CDR3 protein: CASSSRLSETQYF; CDR3 DNA: TGTGCCAGCAGCTCGCGATTATCAGAGACCCAGTACTTC
clone size: -; D gene: -; J gene: TRBJ2-1; V gene: TRBV9; CDR3 protein: CASSGGGGRGGSNEQFF; CDR3 DNA: TGTGCCAGCAGCGGCGGGGGCGGGAGAGGAGGTAGTAATGAGCAGTTCTTC
clone size: -; D gene: -; J gene: TRBJ2-7; V gene: TRBV6-6; CDR3 protein: CASTREVGIIYEQYF; CDR3 DNA: TGTGCCAGCACCCGTGAGGTCGGGATTATCTACGAGCAGTACTTC
clone size: -; D gene: -; J gene: TRBJ2-1; V gene: TRBV7-2; CDR3 protein: CASSLAGRDNNEQFF; CDR3 DNA: TGTGCCAGCAGCTTAGCGGGGAGGGACAACAATGAGCAGTTCTTC
clone size: -; D gene: TRBD2; J gene: TRBJ2-7; V gene: TRBV5-4; CDR3 protein: CASSLGTLAGAYEQYF; CDR3 DNA: TGTGCCAGCAGCTTGGGTACCCTAGCGGGTGCCTACGAGCAGTACTTC
clone size: -; D gene: TRBD2; J gene: TRBJ2-5; V gene: TRBV5-1; CDR3 protein: CASSLLGGGQETQYF; CDR3 DNA: TGCGCCAGCAGCTTGTTGGGGGGGGGCCAAGAGACCCAGTACTTC